The present entry profiles one TCR beta chain with its context. The data were obtained in a study of blood T cell repertoires in COVID-19. The overall study: The study drew acute and convalescent COVID-19 samples from the United States, Italy and Spain. Nucleic acid was either cDNA or gDNA, and it came from T cells, B-cell-depleted T cells, or PBMCs.

In the authors' workflow: Using reference gene primer amplification, nucleated cell counts were estimated. TCRdb's table, derived via immunoSEQ multiplex PCR, lists solely in-frame clones and lacks some. The V and J calls and clone size were taken over from that table, and D and trimming were inferred from the DNA. Of about 260,000 clones detected, 88% appear once; the ten largest clones hold roughly 10%. Seattle enrolled patients during active infection and tracked them longitudinally. CDR1 is SEHNR and CDR2 is FQNEAQ in the germline V gene (reference sequence). Trimming pared 7 bases from V and 7 bases from J, leaving 19 bases between. This CDR3 has 14 amino acids.

The V gene is TRBV7-9, the J gene TRBJ2-5; D is perhaps TRBD2 (5 bases). Material: peripheral blood. The sequence derives from a woman in her 70s with COVID-19, enrolled during active disease. CDR3 nucleotide sequence: TGTGCCAGCACCAAACCGGGAAGCTATGGGACCCAGTACTTC. Encoded protein: CASTKPGSYGTQYF.